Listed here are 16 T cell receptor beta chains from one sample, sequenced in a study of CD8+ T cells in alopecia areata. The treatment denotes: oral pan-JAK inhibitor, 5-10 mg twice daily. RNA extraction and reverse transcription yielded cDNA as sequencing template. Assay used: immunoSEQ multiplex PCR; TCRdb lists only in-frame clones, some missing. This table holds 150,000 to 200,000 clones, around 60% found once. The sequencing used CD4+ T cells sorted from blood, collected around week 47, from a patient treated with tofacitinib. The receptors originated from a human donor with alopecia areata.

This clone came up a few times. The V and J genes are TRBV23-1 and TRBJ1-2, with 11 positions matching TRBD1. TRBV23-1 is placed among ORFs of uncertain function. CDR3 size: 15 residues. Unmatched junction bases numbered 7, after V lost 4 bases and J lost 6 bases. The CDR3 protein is CASSRGTGGLHGYTF. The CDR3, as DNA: TGCGCCAGCAGTCGCGGGACAGGGGGATTGCATGGCTACACCTTC.

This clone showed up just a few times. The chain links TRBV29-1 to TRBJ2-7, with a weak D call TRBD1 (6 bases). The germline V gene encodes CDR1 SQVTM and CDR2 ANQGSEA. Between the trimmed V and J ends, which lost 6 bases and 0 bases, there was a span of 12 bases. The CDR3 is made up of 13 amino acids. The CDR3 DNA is TGCAGCGTCGGTTCAGGGGTCTCCTACGAGCAGTACTTC. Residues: CSVGSGVSYEQYF.

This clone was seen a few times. Here the CDR3 DNA reads TGTGCCAGCAGCGGACAGACTAGTGGAGGGGTGCAGTTCTTC. This gives the protein CASSGQTSGGVQFF. The V call is TRBV7-3, the J call TRBJ2-1, with D perhaps being TRBD1 or TRBD2 (6 bases each). The CDR3 is 14 residues long. V was cut by 5 bases and J by 12 bases, with 20 bases left in between. Germline loops: CDR1 SGHTA, CDR2 FQGTGA.

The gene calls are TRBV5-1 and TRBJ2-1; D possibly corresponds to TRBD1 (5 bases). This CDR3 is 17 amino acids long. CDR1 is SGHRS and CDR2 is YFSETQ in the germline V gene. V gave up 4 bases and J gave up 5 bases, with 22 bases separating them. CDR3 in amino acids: CASSPVVGQGINNEQFF. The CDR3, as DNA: TGCGCCAGCAGCCCCGTTGTAGGGCAGGGAATAAACAATGAGCAGTTCTTC.

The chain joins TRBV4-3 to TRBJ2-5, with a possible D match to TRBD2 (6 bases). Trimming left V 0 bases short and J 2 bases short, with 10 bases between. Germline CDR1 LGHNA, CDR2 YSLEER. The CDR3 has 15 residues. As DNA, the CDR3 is TGCGCCAGCAGCCAAGATTTTGGAGGGCAAGAGACCCAGTACTTC. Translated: CASSQDFGGQETQYF.

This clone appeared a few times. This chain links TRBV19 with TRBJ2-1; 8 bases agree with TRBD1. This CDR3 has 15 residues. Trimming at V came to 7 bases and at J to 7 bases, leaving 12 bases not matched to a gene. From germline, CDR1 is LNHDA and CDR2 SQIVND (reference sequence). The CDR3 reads CASTPTGEVINEQFF. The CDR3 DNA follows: TGTGCCAGTACCCCGACAGGGGAAGTAATTAATGAGCAGTTCTTC.

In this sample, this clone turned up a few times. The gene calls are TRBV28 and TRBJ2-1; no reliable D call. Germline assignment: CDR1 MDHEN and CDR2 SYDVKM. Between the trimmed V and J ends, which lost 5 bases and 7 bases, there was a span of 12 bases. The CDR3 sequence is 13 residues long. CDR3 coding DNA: TGTGCCAGCAGTACCCCCCTGGCTAATGAGCAGTTCTTC. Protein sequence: CASSTPLANEQFF.

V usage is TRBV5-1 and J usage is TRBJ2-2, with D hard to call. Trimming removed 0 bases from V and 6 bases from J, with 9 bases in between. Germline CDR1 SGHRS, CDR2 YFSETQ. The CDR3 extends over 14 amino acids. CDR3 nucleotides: TGCGCCAGCAGCTTGGGTTTGCGGCCCGGGGAGCTGTTTTTT. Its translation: CASSLGLRPGELFF.

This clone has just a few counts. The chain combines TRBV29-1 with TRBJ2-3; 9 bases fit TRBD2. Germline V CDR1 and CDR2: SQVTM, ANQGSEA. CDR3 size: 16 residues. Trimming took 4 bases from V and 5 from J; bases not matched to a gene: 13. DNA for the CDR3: TGCAGCGTTGGATTGTTAGGCGGGGGGGCCGGAGATACGCAGTATTTT. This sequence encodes CSVGLLGGGAGDTQYF.

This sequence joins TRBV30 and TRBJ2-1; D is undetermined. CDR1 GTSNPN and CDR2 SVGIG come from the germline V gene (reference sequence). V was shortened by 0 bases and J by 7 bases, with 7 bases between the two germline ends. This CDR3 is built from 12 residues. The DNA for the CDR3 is TGTGCCTGGAGTGTTTTAAGAAATGAGCAGTTCTTC. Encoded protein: CAWSVLRNEQFF.

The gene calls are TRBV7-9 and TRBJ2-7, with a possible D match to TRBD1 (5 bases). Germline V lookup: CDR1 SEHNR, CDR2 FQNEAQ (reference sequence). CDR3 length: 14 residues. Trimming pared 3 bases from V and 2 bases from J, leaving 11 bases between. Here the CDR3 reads CASSLGQAPYEQYF. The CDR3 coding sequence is TGTGCCAGCAGCTTGGGGCAGGCGCCCTACGAGCAGTACTTC.

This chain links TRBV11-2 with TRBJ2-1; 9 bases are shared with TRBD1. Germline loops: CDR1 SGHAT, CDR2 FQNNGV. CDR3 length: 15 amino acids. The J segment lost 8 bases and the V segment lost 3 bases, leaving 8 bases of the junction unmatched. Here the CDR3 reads CASSFRDRARDEQFF. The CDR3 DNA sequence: TGTGCCAGCAGCTTCCGGGACAGGGCACGCGATGAGCAGTTCTTC.

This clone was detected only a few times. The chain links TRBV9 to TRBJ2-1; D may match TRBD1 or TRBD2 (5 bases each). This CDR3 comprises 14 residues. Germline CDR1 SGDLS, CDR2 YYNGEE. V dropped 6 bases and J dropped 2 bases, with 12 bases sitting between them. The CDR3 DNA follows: TGTGCCAGCAACTCCGGGGCCACCTACAATGAGCAGTTCTTC. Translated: CASNSGATYNEQFF. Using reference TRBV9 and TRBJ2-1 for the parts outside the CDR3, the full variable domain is DSGVTQTPKHLITATGQRVTLRCSPRSGDLSVYWYQQSLDQGLQFLIQYYNGEERAKGNILERFSAQQFPDLHSELNLSSLELGDSALYFCASNSGATYNEQFFGPGTRLTVL.

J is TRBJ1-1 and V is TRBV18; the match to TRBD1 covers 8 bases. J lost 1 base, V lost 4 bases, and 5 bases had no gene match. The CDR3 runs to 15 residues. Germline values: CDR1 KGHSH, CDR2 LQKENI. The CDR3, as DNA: TGTGCCAGCTCACGAGCCAGGGGGCAGAACACTGAAGCTTTCTTT. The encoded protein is CASSRARGQNTEAFF. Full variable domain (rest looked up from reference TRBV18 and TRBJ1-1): NAGVMQNPRHLVRRRGQEARLRCSPMKGHSHVYWYRQLPEEGLKFMVYLQKENIIDESGMPKERFSAEFPKEGPSILRIQQVVRGDSAAYFCASSRARGQNTEAFFGQGTRLTVV.

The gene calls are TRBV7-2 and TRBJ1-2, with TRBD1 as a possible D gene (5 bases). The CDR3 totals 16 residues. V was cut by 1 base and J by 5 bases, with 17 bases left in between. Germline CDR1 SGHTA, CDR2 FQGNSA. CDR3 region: CASSLDGTIRDYGYTF. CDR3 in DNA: TGTGCCAGCAGCTTAGATGGGACCATAAGGGATTATGGCTACACCTTC.

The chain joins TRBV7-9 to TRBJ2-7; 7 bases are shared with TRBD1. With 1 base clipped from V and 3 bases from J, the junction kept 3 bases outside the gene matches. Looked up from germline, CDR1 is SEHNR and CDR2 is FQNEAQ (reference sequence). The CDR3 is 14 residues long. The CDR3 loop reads CASSLGQGYYEQYF. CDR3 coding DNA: TGTGCCAGCAGCTTAGGACAGGGATACTACGAGCAGTACTTC.